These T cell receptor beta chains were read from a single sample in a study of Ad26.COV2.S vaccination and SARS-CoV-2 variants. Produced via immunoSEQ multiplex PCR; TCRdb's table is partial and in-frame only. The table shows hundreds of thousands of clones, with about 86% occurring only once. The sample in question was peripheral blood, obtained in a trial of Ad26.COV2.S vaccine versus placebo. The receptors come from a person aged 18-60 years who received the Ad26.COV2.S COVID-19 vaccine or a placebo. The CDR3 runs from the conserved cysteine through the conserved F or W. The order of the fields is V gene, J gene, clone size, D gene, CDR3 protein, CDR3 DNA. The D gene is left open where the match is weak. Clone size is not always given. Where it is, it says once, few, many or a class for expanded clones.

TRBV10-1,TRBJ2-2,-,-,CASSGGGRGGAFAGTGELFF,TGCGCCAGCAGTGGGGGAGGGAGAGGGGGCGCGTTTGCGGGCACCGGGGAGCTGTTTTTT
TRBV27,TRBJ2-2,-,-,CASSLSPPGRTGELFF,TGTGCCAGCAGTTTATCACCCCCGGGCCGCACCGGGGAGCTGTTTTTT
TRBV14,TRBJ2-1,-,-,CASSQDASSYNEQFF,TGTGCCAGCAGCCAAGATGCTAGCTCCTACAATGAGCAGTTCTTC
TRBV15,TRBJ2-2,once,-,CATSSGRASGSTGELFF,TGTGCCACCAGCAGCGGGAGAGCCTCGGGGTCCACCGGGGAGCTGTTTTTT
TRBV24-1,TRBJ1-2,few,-,CATSVGVSYGYTF,TGTGCCACCAGTGTTGGGGTTAGCTATGGCTACACCTTC
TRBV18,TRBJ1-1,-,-,CASSPWDANTEAFF,TGTGCCAGCTCCCCTTGGGATGCGAACACTGAAGCTTTCTTT
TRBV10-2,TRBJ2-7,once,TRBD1,CASSDPLGAGQGRVSYEQYF,TGCGCCAGCAGTGATCCCCTGGGGGCGGGACAGGGGAGAGTTTCCTACGAGCAGTACTTC
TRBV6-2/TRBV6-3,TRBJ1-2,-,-,CASSYSIGPGYTF,TGTGCCAGCAGTTACTCGATTGGGCCAGGCTACACCTTC
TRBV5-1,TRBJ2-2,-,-,CASSLREEGTGELFF,TGCGCCAGCAGCTTGAGGGAAGAAGGCACCGGGGAGCTGTTTTTT
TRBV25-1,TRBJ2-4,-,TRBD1,CASGTGGASKNIQYF,TGTGCCAGCGGGACAGGGGGCGCTTCCAAAAACATTCAGTACTTC
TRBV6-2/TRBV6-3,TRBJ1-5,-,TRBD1,CASSIQGVGGQPQHF,TGTGCCAGCAGTATTCAGGGGGTTGGGGGTCAGCCCCAGCATTTT
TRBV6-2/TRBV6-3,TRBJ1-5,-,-,CASSYAPQSRQPQHF,TGTGCCAGCAGTTATGCTCCACAGAGCCGTCAGCCCCAGCATTTT
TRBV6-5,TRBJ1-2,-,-,CASSYSGDYGYTF,TGTGCCAGCAGTTACTCGGGCGACTATGGCTACACCTTC
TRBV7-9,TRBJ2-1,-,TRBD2,CASSLGPAGGDNEQFF,TGTGCCAGCAGCTTAGGGCCAGCGGGGGGTGACAATGAGCAGTTCTTC
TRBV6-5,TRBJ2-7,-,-,CASSPQGSSGYEQYF,TGTGCCAGCAGTCCTCAGGGTTCCTCTGGCTACGAGCAGTACTTC
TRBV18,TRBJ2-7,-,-,CASSPPDAYEQYF,TGTGCCAGCTCACCACCCGATGCCTACGAGCAGTACTTC
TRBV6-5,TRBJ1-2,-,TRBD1,CASSTRTGAGYGYTF,TGTGCCAGCAGTACCCGGACAGGGGCGGGCTATGGCTACACCTTC
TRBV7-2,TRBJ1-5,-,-,CALIPGPLNQPQHF,TGTGCCCTAATCCCCGGGCCTCTGAATCAGCCCCAGCATTTT
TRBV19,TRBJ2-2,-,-,CASSDWGRSNTGELFF,TGTGCCAGTAGTGATTGGGGACGGTCGAACACCGGGGAGCTGTTTTTT
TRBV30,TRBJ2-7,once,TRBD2,CAWNVAGGFDEQYF,TGTGCCTGGAACGTGGCGGGGGGGTTCGACGAGCAGTACTTC
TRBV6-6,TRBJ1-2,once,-,CASSQDTNYGYTF,TGTGCCAGCAGTCAGGACACGAACTATGGCTACACCTTC
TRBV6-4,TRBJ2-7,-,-,CARPARPLIEQYF,TGTGCCAGGCCGGCCCGACCTTTAATCGAGCAGTACTTC
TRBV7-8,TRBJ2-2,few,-,CASSKRPYTGELFF,TGTGCCAGCAGCAAACGACCGTACACCGGGGAGCTGTTTTTT
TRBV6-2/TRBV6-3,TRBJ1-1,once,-,CASSYLPDLEGFAEAFF,TGTGCCAGCAGTTACTTGCCGGACCTCGAAGGGTTTGCTGAAGCTTTCTTT